This T cell receptor beta chain was retrieved from a study of vaccination effects on CD4 cells after COVID-19. Study-level findings and limits: Early post-infection timepoints were missing from the study, which also had few convalescent patients.

V was shortened by 2 bases and J by 3 bases, with 14 bases between the two germline ends. This CDR3 is 15 amino acids long. The germline V gene encodes CDR1 SGHAT and CDR2 FQDESV (reference sequence). Viral peptide pool expansion of antigen-specific CD4+ T cells preceded sequencing in the ViraFEST assay. CD4+ T cell isolation took place after approximately 11 days of culture. The participants, recipients of two vaccine doses, got either BNT162b2 or mRNA-1273. Points on this clone: Its antigen is still unknown.

TCRdb's copy holds only in-frame clones and misses some; the assay was immunoSEQ multiplex PCR. The table has fewer than 85,000 clones, 76% seen once. The TCR sequence derives from a human donor who received a COVID-19 vaccine. The chain recombines TRBV11-1 with TRBJ2-7, with a possible D match to TRBD2 (5 bases). Sequenced here: CD4+ T cells from PBMCs cultured with HCoV-OC43 spike peptides, sampled after COVID-19 vaccination. The subset was: HCoV-OC43 spike overlapping peptide pool stimulation. CDR3: CASSLKSGHGYEQYV. CDR3 coding DNA: TGTGCCAGCAGCTTAAAAAGCGGTCACGGCTACGAGCAGTACGTC.